In its sample, the clone carrying this T cell receptor beta chain was seen many times. Antigen unknown. The sample is drawn from a study of Graves' ophthalmopathy and Graves' hyperthyroidism. Findings of the study overall: The model predicted ophthalmopathy progression with around 69% sensitivity and 72% to 85% specificity.

Excluded were patients with other autoimmune diseases, uncontrolled infections, pregnancy or lactation. The PBMCs were taken from 10 ml of fresh peripheral blood. V lost 1 base to trimming and J lost 0 bases, with 15 bases between them. This CDR3 has 17 residues. From germline, CDR1 is LGHDT and CDR2 YNNKEL (reference sequence). From RNA, the CDR3 regions of TCR beta chains were amplified and sequenced. HTBI primers were used in a first-round RT-PCR, which preceded a second-round multiplex PCR. TCRdb used MiXCR to reprocess the multiplex PCR reads, holding one entry per CDR3 protein. The profile covers about 170,000 distinct CDR3 sequences, with less than 45% appearing a single time and approximately 5.5% taken by the ten largest.

This sequence was found in a middle-aged woman with Graves' ophthalmopathy. This chain joins TRBV3-1 and TRBJ1-2; TRBD1 is a possible D gene (5 bases). Sequencing used peripheral blood. CDR3 DNA: TGTGCCAGCAGCCAAGGGGGCGCAGGGACGGCTAACTATGGCTACACCTTC. Protein: CASSQGGAGTANYGYTF.